This TCR beta chain is from a study of cytomegalovirus exposure and HLA in healthy donors. In the PCR, 60 Vbeta and 13 Jbeta primers were used. Measured with immunoSEQ multiplex PCR; TCRdb has only the in-frame clones, and not every one. The data hold around 130,000 clones, with roughly 78% observed a single time. V lost 5 bases, J lost 8 bases, and 9 bases stayed unmatched. This CDR3 comprises 13 residues. Per germline, CDR1 GTSNPN and CDR2 SVGIG (reference sequence). This clone was counted a few times. The sequenced sample was PBMCs. This receptor was obtained from a male donor in good health and CMV-seronegative. V gene TRBV30 combines with J gene TRBJ1-1, with 9 nucleotides matching TRBD1. The CDR3 coding sequence is TGTGCCTGGTCCGACCTCGGGACAGGGGAAGCTTTCTTT. Residues: CAWSDLGTGEAFF.